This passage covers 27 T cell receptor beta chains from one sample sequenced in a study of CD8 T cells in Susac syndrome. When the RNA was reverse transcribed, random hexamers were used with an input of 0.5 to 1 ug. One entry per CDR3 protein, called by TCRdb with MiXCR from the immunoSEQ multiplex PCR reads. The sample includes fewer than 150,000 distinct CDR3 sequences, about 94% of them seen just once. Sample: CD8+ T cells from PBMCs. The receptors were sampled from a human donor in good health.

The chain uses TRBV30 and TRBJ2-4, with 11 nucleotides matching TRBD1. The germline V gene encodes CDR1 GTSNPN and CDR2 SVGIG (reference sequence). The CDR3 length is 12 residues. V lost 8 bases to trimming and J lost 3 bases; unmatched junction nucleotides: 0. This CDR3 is CAGTGGKNIQYF. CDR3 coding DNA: TGTGCCGGGACAGGGGGCAAAAACATTCAGTACTTC.

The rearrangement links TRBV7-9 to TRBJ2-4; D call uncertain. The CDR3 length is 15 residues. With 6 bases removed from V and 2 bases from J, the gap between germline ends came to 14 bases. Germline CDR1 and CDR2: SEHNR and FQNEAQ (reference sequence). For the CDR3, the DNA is TGTGCCAGCAGTACACCAATGGGGACCAAAAACATTCAGTACTTC. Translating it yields CASSTPMGTKNIQYF.

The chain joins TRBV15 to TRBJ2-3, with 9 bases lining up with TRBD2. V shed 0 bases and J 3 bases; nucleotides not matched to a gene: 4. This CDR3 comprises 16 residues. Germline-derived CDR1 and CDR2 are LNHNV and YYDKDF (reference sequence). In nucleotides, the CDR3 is TGTGCCACCAGCAGAGAGCCTAGCGGGAAAACAGATACGCAGTATTTT. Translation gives CATSREPSGKTDTQYF.

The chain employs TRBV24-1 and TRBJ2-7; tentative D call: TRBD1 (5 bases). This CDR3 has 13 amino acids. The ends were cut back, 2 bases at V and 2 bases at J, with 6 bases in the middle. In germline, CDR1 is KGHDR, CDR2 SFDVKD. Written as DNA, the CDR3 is TGTGCCACCAGTGATTCGGACACCTACGAGCAGTACTTC. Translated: CATSDSDTYEQYF.

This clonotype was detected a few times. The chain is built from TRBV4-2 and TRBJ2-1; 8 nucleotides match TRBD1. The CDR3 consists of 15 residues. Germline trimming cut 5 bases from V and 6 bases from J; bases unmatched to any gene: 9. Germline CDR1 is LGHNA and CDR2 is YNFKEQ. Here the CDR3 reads CASSTGTGELNEQFF. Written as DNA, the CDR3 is TGTGCCAGCAGCACTGGGACAGGAGAACTCAATGAGCAGTTCTTC.

Here the CDR3 DNA reads TGTGCCAGCAGCGAAGGGACTACTCATAGTCAGTACGAGCAGTACTTC. This gives the protein CASSEGTTHSQYEQYF. The rearrangement uses TRBV7-9 and TRBJ2-7; 7 nucleotides match TRBD2. The junction had 14 bases not matched to a gene; V was cut back by 5 bases and J by 4 bases. The CDR3 is 16 amino acids. The germline V gene encodes CDR1 SEHNR and CDR2 FQNEAQ (reference sequence).

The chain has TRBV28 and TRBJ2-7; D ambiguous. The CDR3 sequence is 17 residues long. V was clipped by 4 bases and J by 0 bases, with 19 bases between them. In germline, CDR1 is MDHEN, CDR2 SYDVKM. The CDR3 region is CASSSITLEASSYEQYF. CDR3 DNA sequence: TGTGCCAGCAGTTCTATAACCCTAGAAGCCTCCTCCTACGAGCAGTACTTC. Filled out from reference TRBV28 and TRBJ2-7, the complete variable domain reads DVKVTQSSRYLVKRTGEKVFLECVQDMDHENMFWYRQDPGLGLRLIYFSYDVKMKEKGDIPEGYSVSREKKERFSLILESASTNQTSMYLCASSSITLEASSYEQYFGPGTRLTVT.

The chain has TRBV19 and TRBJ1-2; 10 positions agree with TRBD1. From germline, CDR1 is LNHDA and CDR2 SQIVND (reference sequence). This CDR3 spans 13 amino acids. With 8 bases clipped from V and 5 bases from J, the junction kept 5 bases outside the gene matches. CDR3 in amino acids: CASQPGQGYGYTF. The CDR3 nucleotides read TGTGCCAGTCAGCCGGGACAGGGGTATGGCTACACCTTC. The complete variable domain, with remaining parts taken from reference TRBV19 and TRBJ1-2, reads DGGITQSPKYLFRKEGQNVTLSCEQNLNHDAMYWYRQDPGQGLRLIYYSQIVNDFQKGDIAEGYSVSREKKESFPLTVTSAQKNPTAFYLCASQPGQGYGYTFGSGTRLTVV.

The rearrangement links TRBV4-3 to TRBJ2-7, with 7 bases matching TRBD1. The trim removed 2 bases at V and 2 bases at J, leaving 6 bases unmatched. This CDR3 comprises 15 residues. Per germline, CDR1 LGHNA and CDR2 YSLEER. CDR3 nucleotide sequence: TGCGCCAGCAGCCAAATAAGGGGGACAGCCTACGAGCAGTACTTC. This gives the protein CASSQIRGTAYEQYF.

CDR3 loop: CASTGQGARTQETQYF. In DNA, the CDR3 is TGTGCCAGCACTGGACAGGGGGCTAGGACCCAAGAGACCCAGTACTTC. The chain carries TRBV12-3 or TRBV12-4 and TRBJ2-5; 11 bases fit TRBD1. V was pared by 7 bases and J by 1 base, with 8 bases of the junction left unmatched. The CDR3 length is 16 residues.

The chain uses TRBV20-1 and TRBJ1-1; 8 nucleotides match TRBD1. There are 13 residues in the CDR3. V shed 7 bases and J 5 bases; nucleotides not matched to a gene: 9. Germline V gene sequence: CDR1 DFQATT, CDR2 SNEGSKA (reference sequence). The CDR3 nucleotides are TGCAGTGGAGGACAGGGTTGGCGAACTGAAGCTTTCTTT. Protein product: CSGGQGWRTEAFF.

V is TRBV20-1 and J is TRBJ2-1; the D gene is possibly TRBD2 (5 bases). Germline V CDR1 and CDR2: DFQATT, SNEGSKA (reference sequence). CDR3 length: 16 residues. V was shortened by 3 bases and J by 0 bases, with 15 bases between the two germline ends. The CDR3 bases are TGCAGTGCTAGTGGTGCTCCGGGAAGCTCCTACAATGAGCAGTTCTTC. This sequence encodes CSASGAPGSSYNEQFF.

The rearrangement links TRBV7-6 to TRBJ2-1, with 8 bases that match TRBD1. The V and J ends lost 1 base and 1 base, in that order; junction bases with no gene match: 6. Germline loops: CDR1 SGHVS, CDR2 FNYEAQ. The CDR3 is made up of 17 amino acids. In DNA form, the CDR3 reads TGTGCCAGCAGCTTAGGAGGGCAGGGGGCGTCCTACAATGAGCAGTTCTTC. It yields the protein CASSLGGQGASYNEQFF.

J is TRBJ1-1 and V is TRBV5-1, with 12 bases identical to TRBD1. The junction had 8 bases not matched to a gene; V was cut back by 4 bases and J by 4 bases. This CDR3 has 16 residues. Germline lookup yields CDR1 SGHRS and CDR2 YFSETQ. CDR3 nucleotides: TGCGCCAGCAGCCCGAGCCCGGGACAGGGGGCCACTGAAGCTTTCTTT. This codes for CASSPSPGQGATEAFF.

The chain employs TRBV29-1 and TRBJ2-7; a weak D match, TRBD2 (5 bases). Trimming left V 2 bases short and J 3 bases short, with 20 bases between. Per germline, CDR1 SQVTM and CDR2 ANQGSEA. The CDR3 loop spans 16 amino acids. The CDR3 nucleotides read TGCAGCGTTGAATCGGGGTATCCTGGGCCCGGCTACGAGCAGTACTTC. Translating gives CSVESGYPGPGYEQYF.

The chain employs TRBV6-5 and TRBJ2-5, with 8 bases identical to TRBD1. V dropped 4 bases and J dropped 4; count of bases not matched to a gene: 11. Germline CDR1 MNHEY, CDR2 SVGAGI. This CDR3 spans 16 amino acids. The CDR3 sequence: CASSSPGQVAGETQYF. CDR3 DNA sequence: TGTGCCAGCAGTTCCCCGGGACAGGTCGCCGGAGAGACCCAGTACTTC.

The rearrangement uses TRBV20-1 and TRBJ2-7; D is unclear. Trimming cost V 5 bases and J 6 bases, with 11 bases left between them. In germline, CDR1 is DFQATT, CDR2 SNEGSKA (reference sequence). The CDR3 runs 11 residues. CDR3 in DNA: TGCAGTGCTCCTTCGAACGGCGAGCAGTACTTC. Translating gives CSAPSNGEQYF.

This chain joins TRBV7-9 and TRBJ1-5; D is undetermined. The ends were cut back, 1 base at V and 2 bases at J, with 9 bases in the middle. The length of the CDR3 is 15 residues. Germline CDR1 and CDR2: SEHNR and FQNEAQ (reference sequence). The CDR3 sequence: CASSLGSSGNQPQHF. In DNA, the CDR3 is TGTGCCAGCAGCTTAGGGAGTTCTGGCAATCAGCCCCAGCATTTT.

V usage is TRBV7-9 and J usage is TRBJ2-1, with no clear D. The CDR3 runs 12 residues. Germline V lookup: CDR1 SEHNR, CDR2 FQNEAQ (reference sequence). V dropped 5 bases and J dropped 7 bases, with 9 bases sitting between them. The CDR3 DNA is TGTGCCAGCAGCCATCAGGAGAATGAGCAGTTCTTC. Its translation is CASSHQENEQFF.

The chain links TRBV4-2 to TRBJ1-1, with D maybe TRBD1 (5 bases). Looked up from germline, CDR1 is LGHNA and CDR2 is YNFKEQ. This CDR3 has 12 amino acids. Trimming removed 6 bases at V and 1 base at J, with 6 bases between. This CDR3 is CASSGGNTEAFF. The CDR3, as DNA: TGTGCCAGCAGTGGGGGGAACACTGAAGCTTTCTTT.

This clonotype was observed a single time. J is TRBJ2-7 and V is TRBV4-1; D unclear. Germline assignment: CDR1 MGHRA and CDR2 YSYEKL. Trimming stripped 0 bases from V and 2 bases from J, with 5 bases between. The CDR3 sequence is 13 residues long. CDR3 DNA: TGCGCCAGCAGCCAAGATCTCCCCTACGAGCAGTACTTC. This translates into CASSQDLPYEQYF.

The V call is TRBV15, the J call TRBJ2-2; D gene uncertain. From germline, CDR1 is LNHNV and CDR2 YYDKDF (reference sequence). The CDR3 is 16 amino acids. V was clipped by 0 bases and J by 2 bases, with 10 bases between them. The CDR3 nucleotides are TGTGCCACCAGCAGAGATACAGTTTTTAACACCGGGGAGCTGTTTTTT. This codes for CATSRDTVFNTGELFF. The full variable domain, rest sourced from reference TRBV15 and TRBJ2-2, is DAMVIQNPRYQVTQFGKPVTLSCSQTLNHNVMYWYQQKSSQAPKLLFHYYDKDFNNEADTPDNFQSRRPNTSFCFLDIRSPGLGDTAMYLCATSRDTVFNTGELFFGEGSRLTVL.

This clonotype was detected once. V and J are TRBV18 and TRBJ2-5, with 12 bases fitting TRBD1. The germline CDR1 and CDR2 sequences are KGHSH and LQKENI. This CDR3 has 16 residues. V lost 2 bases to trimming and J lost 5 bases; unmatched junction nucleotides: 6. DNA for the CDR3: TGTGCCAGCTCACCAGCCAGGGACAGGGGGCTTGAGACCCAGTACTTC. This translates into CASSPARDRGLETQYF.

CDR3 in DNA: TGTGCCAGCAGCACCTCCGGCGGGAGTCCCTACGAGCAGTACTTC. Translated, it gives CASSTSGGSPYEQYF. The chain carries TRBV9 and TRBJ2-7; 7 bases map to TRBD2. V was pared by 4 bases and J by 2 bases, with 9 bases of the junction left unmatched. CDR3 length: 15 amino acids. CDR1 and CDR2 from the germline V gene are SGDLS and YYNGEE.

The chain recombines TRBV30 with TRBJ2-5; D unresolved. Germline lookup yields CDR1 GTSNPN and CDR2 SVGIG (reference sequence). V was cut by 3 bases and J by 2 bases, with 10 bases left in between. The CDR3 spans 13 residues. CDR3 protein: CAWRSLQQETQYF. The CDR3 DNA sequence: TGTGCCTGGAGGTCCTTACAACAAGAGACCCAGTACTTC.

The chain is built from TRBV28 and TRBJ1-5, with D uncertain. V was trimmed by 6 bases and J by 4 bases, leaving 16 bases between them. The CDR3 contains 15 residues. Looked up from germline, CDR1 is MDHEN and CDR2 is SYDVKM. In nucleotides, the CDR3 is TGTGCCAGCAGCCCCCCCGGATCGGGGAATCAGCCCCAGCATTTT. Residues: CASSPPGSGNQPQHF. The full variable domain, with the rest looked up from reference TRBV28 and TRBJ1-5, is DVKVTQSSRYLVKRTGEKVFLECVQDMDHENMFWYRQDPGLGLRLIYFSYDVKMKEKGDIPEGYSVSREKKERFSLILESASTNQTSMYLCASSPPGSGNQPQHFGDGTRLSIL.

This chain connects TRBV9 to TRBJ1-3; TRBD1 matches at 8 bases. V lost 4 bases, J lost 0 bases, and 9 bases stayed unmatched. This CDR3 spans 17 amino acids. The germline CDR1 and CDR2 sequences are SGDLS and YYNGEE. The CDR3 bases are TGTGCCAGCAGCAACCCTCGACAGGGGCGCTCTGGAAACACCATATATTTT. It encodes CASSNPRQGRSGNTIYF.